This TCR beta chain was identified during a study of response to subunit inactivated influenza vaccine (dated by TCRdb to 2017 to 2018). Regarding the study in general: To follow how T cells responded to a trivalent subunit inactivated influenza vaccine, the researchers relied on deep quantitative profiling of the T cell receptor repertoire.

Library generation was performed with RT-PCR. Sequencing was performed on an Illumina HiSeq 2500. Clones were called with MiXCR by TCRdb after fastp trimmed the public reads at Q25, and only in-frame beta chains were retained. Every entry covers one CDR3 protein and lists the most common genes and DNA from its rows. The sample yields almost 600,000 distinct CDR3 sequences; 11% to 15% were counted once. The biggest ten clones account for 11% of the sample. The paper's findings and limits, for the study overall: According to the authors, only a limited number of new T cells may be recruited by each seasonal influenza vaccination.

The CDR3 runs 11 residues from the cysteine to the phenylalanine. Kept here is only the CDR3 DNA, which spans 33 bases and is read in frame from base 1. A distance of 8 bases separates the germline ends of V and J, which lose 3 bases and 8 bases respectively. Taken from the germline V gene (reference sequence), the CDR1 and CDR2 loops are DFQATT and SNEGSKA. Remarks on this clonotype: Its binding antigen is unknown. No much larger clone exists at a distance of one base, and base qualities are not known.

This TCR came from a middle-aged man who received an inactivated influenza vaccine. Donor details come from another sample of the same person, matched by shared clones. The chain is encoded by TRBV20-1 joined to TRBJ2-1, with no reliable assignment of the D segment. The sample was PBMCs from blood, taken 11 to 12 days after vaccination. The sequenced DNA: TGCAGTGCTAGGTCCTCCCATGAGCAGTTCTTC. It codes for CSARSSHEQFF.